This T cell receptor beta chain was captured by sequencing in a study of cytomegalovirus exposure and HLA in healthy donors. Study as a whole: About 200 million T cells yielded around 100 million unique TCR beta sequences, as an earlier analysis found. General observations from the study: Information on immune exposure was restricted to one variable (CMV serostatus). Later analysis identified several of the most significant clusters that appeared linked to common viral pathogens. When analyzed later, the rates of TCR association showed variation by HLA locus, with DRB1 the most and HLA-C the fewest.

It was with 60 Vbeta and 13 Jbeta primers that the PCR ran. Libraries were prepared by immunoSEQ multiplex PCR; TCRdb keeps only in-frame clonotypes and omits some of them. The sample lists around 120,000 clones, more than 60% seen once, with approximately 3.6% in the top ten. On this clone: Its specificity is not known.

Germline V CDR1 and CDR2: MNHNY, SVGAGI (reference sequence). V shed 2 bases and J shed 4 bases, with 11 bases lying between them. The CDR3 contains 15 residues. This chain links TRBV6-6 with TRBJ1-4; the D is unclear. This receptor was identified in a man aged 25-45 years in good health and CMV-seronegative. Material: PBMCs. CDR3 region: CASSYLAGHNEKLFF. DNA of the CDR3: TGTGCCAGCAGTTACCTGGCAGGCCATAATGAAAAACTGTTTTTT.